Sequencing of this T cell receptor (beta chain) was carried out in a study of metastatic and nonmetastatic thyroid tumors. Study background: Repertoires from blood and tumor or nodule tissue of malignant and benign thyroid patients were compared.

Findings and caveats of the study: Malignant tumors reportedly showed significantly higher TCR beta diversity than benign nodules in both blood and tumor.

No patient had received any treatment before thyroid surgery. The CDR3 spans 17 residues. Deletions cut 2 bases from V and 1 base from J, with 18 bases between. Germline CDR1 is SQVTM and CDR2 is ANQGSEA. This clone was detected many times. Its cognate antigen is unknown. Source study methods: The distant-metastasis classifier for papillary thyroid cancer was built from CDR3 differences across clinicopathological groups. TCRdb re-analyzed the PCR reads through MiXCR. Here the V and J calls rest on TCRdb's processing, not on the authors' analysis. The table records about 16,000 clones, around 12% of them present only once.

The TCR sequence derives from a female donor with papillary thyroid cancer or a benign thyroid nodule (not recorded which). Some clones in this sample may be carry-over from other donors' samples. Input material: tumor tissue. This chain connects TRBV29-1 to TRBJ2-1, with a possible D match to TRBD2 (5 bases). The CDR3 bases are TGCAGCGTTGAACCCGGACTTCCAGAAACTTCCTACAATGAGCAGTTCTTC. Amino acids: CSVEPGLPETSYNEQFF.